The 16 T cell receptor beta chains in this list originate from one sample, sequenced in a study of shared clonotypes between healthy human individuals. The method was immunoSEQ multiplex PCR; TCRdb's version includes in-frame clones alone and lacks a portion of them. Counted here are 2 million to 2.5 million clones, 85% to 95% occurring once; the ten biggest clones make up more than 0.1%. The sequenced sample consisted of naive CD4+ T cells sorted from blood. Stated subset: CD45RA+ positively selected. These receptors all come from a man between 18 and 35 years old in good health.

The chain combines TRBV27 with TRBJ1-6; D is ambiguous. This CDR3 contains 20 residues. The V end lost 0 bases, the J end lost 0 bases, and 18 bases lay between the germline ends. Germline CDR1 reads MNHEY; CDR2 reads SMNVEV (reference sequence). CDR3 nucleotides: TGTGCCAGCAGTTTATCCCCCACAAGGACCCTAAGCTCCTATAATTCACCCCTCCACTTT. Encoded protein: CASSLSPTRTLSSYNSPLHF.

This clone was seen once. The same CDR3 arises from other DNA sequences in this sample as well. The chain is built from TRBV5-1 and TRBJ2-3, with 12 bases identical to TRBD2. The CDR3 runs 16 residues. Per germline, CDR1 SGHRS and CDR2 YFSETQ. Losses at the gene ends were 2 bases for V and 1 base for J; bases not matched to a gene: 2. The CDR3, as DNA: TGCGCCAGCAGCTTACTAGCGGGAGGCCGCACAGATACGCAGTATTTT. It codes for CASSLLAGGRTDTQYF.

The V and J genes are TRBV5-1 and TRBJ1-5, with 7 nucleotides matching TRBD1. This CDR3 contains 15 residues. Looked up from germline, CDR1 is SGHRS and CDR2 is YFSETQ. The V and J ends lost 0 bases and 6 bases, in that order; junction bases with no gene match: 6. CDR3 loop: CASSLDAGGGQPQHF. The CDR3 DNA follows: TGCGCCAGCAGCTTGGACGCAGGGGGTGGTCAGCCCCAGCATTTT.

The rearrangement uses TRBV19 and TRBJ1-4; tentative D call: TRBD1 (6 bases). V was trimmed by 6 bases and J by 7 bases, leaving 15 bases between them. CDR1 LNHDA and CDR2 SQIVND come from the germline V gene (reference sequence). This CDR3 is 14 amino acids long. The DNA of the CDR3 is TGTGCCAGTAGGATACAGGGTTTTGGTGAAAAACTGTTTTTT. It codes for CASRIQGFGEKLFF.

J is TRBJ1-6 and V is TRBV7-2, with 9 bases matching TRBD1. After removal of 6 bases from V and 4 bases from J, the junction contained 13 bases not matched to a gene. This CDR3 is built from 18 residues. Germline V lookup: CDR1 SGHTA, CDR2 FQGNSA. CDR3 in amino acids: CASRRGQGRATYNSPLHF. CDR3 nucleotide sequence: TGTGCCAGCAGACGCGGACAGGGGCGGGCGACGTATAATTCACCCCTCCACTTT.

In its sample, this clone was seen once. The V and J genes are TRBV2 and TRBJ1-6; possibly TRBD1 for D (6 bases). The CDR3 is made up of 18 amino acids. V dropped 5 bases and J dropped 0 bases, with 17 bases sitting between them. CDR1 is SNHLY, CDR2 FYNNEI, per germline. The DNA for the CDR3 is TGTGCCAGCAGTAGGACGATCAGGGGAAACTCCTATAATTCACCCCTCCACTTT. Protein: CASSRTIRGNSYNSPLHF.

This chain connects TRBV5-1 to TRBJ1-3; 8 nucleotides line up with TRBD1. Looked up from germline, CDR1 is SGHRS and CDR2 is YFSETQ. The CDR3 runs to 13 residues. V trimming: 4 bases; J trimming: 11 bases; junction bases outside the gene matches: 8. Here the CDR3 DNA reads TGCGCCAGCAGCGCACCTGACAGGGGTCCCATATATTTT. As protein: CASSAPDRGPIYF.

The CDR3 spells CASSPIQRELETQYF. The CDR3 coding sequence is TGCGCCAGCAGCCCCATCCAGCGGGAATTAGAGACCCAGTACTTC. This rearrangement joins TRBV5-1 to TRBJ2-5; 7 bases map to TRBD2. CDR1 and CDR2 (germline): SGHRS, YFSETQ. The CDR3 has 15 amino acids. Trimming at V came to 4 bases and at J to 4 bases, leaving 10 bases not matched to a gene.

This rearrangement joins TRBV19 to TRBJ2-5, with 8 positions matching TRBD1. Trimming removed 4 bases from V and 9 bases from J; junction bases left unmatched: 10. CDR1 LNHDA and CDR2 SQIVND come from the germline V gene (reference sequence). The CDR3 sequence is 14 residues long. CDR3 DNA: TGTGCCAGTAGTACAGGACAGGGCCGCTCGGCCCAGTACTTC. This translates into CASSTGQGRSAQYF.

The chain recombines TRBV7-2 with TRBJ1-6; 8 nucleotides match TRBD1. CDR3 length: 16 amino acids. Germline-derived CDR1 and CDR2 are SGHTA and FQGNSA. J lost 9 bases, V lost 5 bases, and 12 bases had no gene match. CDR3 in DNA: TGTGCCAGCAGCCCCTTCGACAGGGGCCGGTTTTCACCCCTCCACTTT. This gives the protein CASSPFDRGRFSPLHF.

About this clone: Other DNA sequences within the sample encode an identical CDR3. V usage is TRBV5-1 and J usage is TRBJ1-5; possibly TRBD1 for D (6 bases). The CDR3 extends over 14 amino acids. CDR1 SGHRS and CDR2 YFSETQ come from the germline V gene. V was shortened by 2 bases and J by 5 bases, with 11 bases between the two germline ends. The CDR3 loop reads CASSFTGRDQPQHF. In DNA form, the CDR3 reads TGCGCCAGCAGCTTTACAGGGAGGGATCAGCCCCAGCATTTT.

Remarks on this clone: Other DNA sequences in this sample translate to the same CDR3. The chain employs TRBV20-1 and TRBJ2-2; D remains unclear. The CDR3 runs 11 residues. Germline V lookup: CDR1 DFQATT, CDR2 SNEGSKA (reference sequence). V lost 6 bases and J 3 bases, leaving 5 bases between the germline ends. The CDR3 bases are TGCAGTGCCTCCGACACCGGGGAGCTGTTTTTT. Residues: CSASDTGELFF.

The rearrangement links TRBV7-2 to TRBJ1-2; 7 bases match TRBD1. The CDR3 runs 13 residues. CDR1 is SGHTA, CDR2 FQGNSA, per germline. Losses at the gene ends were 5 bases for V and 2 bases for J; bases not matched to a gene: 2. In DNA form, the CDR3 reads TGTGCCAGCAGCGCGGGACAGAACTATGGCTACACCTTC. Amino acid sequence: CASSAGQNYGYTF.

The genes are TRBV27 and TRBJ2-7, with 8 bases fitting TRBD1. Per the germline V gene, CDR1 is MNHEY and CDR2 is SMNVEV (reference sequence). The CDR3 contains 16 residues. Trimming at V came to 0 bases and at J to 5 bases, leaving 9 bases not matched to a gene. The chain's CDR3 is CASSLSARTGNNEQYF. CDR3 sequence (DNA): TGTGCCAGCAGTTTATCGGCGCGGACAGGGAACAACGAGCAGTACTTC.

As to this clone: This same CDR3 is encoded by further DNA sequences in the sample. This chain links TRBV6-5 with TRBJ1-5; 7 nucleotides match TRBD1. The V gene's germline CDR1 is MNHEY and CDR2 SVGAGI. This CDR3 contains 14 residues. With V trimmed by 5 bases and J by 4 bases, 5 bases remained unmatched. The CDR3 DNA is TGTGCCAGCAGTAGACAGGGAGGGAATCAGCCCCAGCATTTT. Translation: CASSRQGGNQPQHF.

The chain links TRBV28 to TRBJ1-6; D unclear. CDR1 is MDHEN and CDR2 is SYDVKM in the germline V gene. V was trimmed by 4 bases and J by 10 bases, leaving 20 bases between them. CDR3 length: 16 amino acids. CDR3 in DNA: TGTGCCAGCAGTTCCTCTAGCTTAAGGATCGTCTCACCCCTCCACTTT. Its protein product is CASSSSSLRIVSPLHF.